The 22 T cell receptor beta chains given below trace back to one sample, sequenced in a study of T cells after somatic rescue of genetic block. Some clones are missing from TCRdb's copy, which holds only in-frame ones; the method was immunoSEQ multiplex PCR. The table lists 110,000 or so clones, 75% to 95% of them singletons. Sequencing was done on a sample of peripheral blood mononuclear cells (PBMCs). The receptor set was obtained from a woman aged 18-30 years.

V is TRBV4-3 and J is TRBJ1-5, with 8 bases fitting TRBD1. With V trimmed by 4 bases and J by 0 bases, 8 bases remained unmatched. Per germline, CDR1 LGHNA and CDR2 YSLEER. The CDR3 runs 17 residues. The CDR3 is CASSLPRGPYSNQPQHF. For the CDR3, the DNA is TGCGCCAGCAGCCTCCCCAGGGGGCCCTATAGCAATCAGCCCCAGCATTTT.

The chain is built from TRBV6-5 and TRBJ2-1; tentatively, D is TRBD1 or TRBD2 (5 bases each). V lost 2 bases and J 8 bases, leaving 10 bases between the germline ends. CDR3 length: 13 amino acids. Germline V gene sequence: CDR1 MNHEY, CDR2 SVGAGI. CDR3 amino acids: CASSYGGFDEQFF. CDR3 in DNA: TGTGCCAGCAGTTACGGGGGTTTCGATGAGCAGTTCTTC.

The V gene is TRBV4-2, the J gene TRBJ2-3; 8 positions match TRBD2. The germline V gene has CDR1 LGHNA and CDR2 YNFKEQ. The CDR3 totals 18 residues. The trim removed 1 base at V and 2 bases at J, leaving 11 bases unmatched. CDR3 protein: CASSQGEASGRFTDTQYF. The CDR3 DNA is TGTGCCAGCAGCCAAGGGGAGGCTAGCGGGCGCTTCACAGATACGCAGTATTTT.

The rearrangement links TRBV29-1 to TRBJ2-7, with 10 bases identical to TRBD1. CDR1 is SQVTM and CDR2 is ANQGSEA in the germline V gene. V trimming: 0 bases; J trimming: 4 bases; junction bases outside the gene matches: 9. The CDR3 loop spans 16 amino acids. Here the CDR3 reads CSVEDPQGQGLYEQYF. CDR3 sequence (DNA): TGCAGCGTTGAAGACCCACAGGGACAGGGGTTATACGAGCAGTACTTC.

V gene TRBV5-1 combines with J gene TRBJ2-3; TRBD2 matches 11 bases. CDR3 length equals 18 residues. After removal of 4 bases from V and 4 bases from J, the junction contained 14 bases not matched to a gene. Germline-derived CDR1 and CDR2 are SGHRS and YFSETQ. CDR3: CASSALPLLAGEPDTQYF. DNA for the CDR3: TGCGCCAGCAGCGCACTGCCCCTACTAGCGGGGGAACCAGATACGCAGTATTTT.

V usage is TRBV5-6 and J usage is TRBJ2-1, with 7 bases aligning to TRBD1. V was clipped by 3 bases and J by 1 base; unmatched bases: 7. The CDR3 has 16 residues. Germline V lookup: CDR1 SGHDT, CDR2 YYEEEE. CDR3 amino acids: CASSSYRQGSYNEQFF. Here the CDR3 DNA reads TGTGCCAGCAGCTCATATCGACAGGGATCCTACAATGAGCAGTTCTTC. The full variable domain, its missing parts supplied by reference TRBV5-6 and TRBJ2-1, is DAGVTQSPTHLIKTRGQQVTLRCSPKSGHDTVSWYQQALGQGPQFIFQYYEEEERQRGNFPDRFSGHQFPNYSSELNVNALLLGDSALYLCASSSYRQGSYNEQFFGPGTRLTVL.

This chain links TRBV9 with TRBJ2-7; 7 positions agree with TRBD1. The CDR3 sequence is 16 residues long. Per germline, CDR1 SGDLS and CDR2 YYNGEE. Trimming at V came to 4 bases and at J to 7 bases, leaving 17 bases not matched to a gene. Written as DNA, the CDR3 is TGTGCCAGCAGCTTTACTACAGGGGCGCTTGAGCGGGAGCAGTACTTC. This sequence encodes CASSFTTGALEREQYF.

The chain uses TRBV5-6 and TRBJ1-1; possible D gene TRBD1, 5 bases. V was trimmed by 0 bases and J by 4 bases, leaving 7 bases between them. The germline V gene has CDR1 SGHDT and CDR2 YYEEEE. The CDR3 is 13 amino acids. CDR3 sequence: CASSLAGFTEAFF. CDR3 nucleotides: TGTGCCAGCAGCTTGGCAGGGTTCACTGAAGCTTTCTTT. Supplemented by reference TRBV5-6 and TRBJ1-1, the full variable domain reads DAGVTQSPTHLIKTRGQQVTLRCSPKSGHDTVSWYQQALGQGPQFIFQYYEEEERQRGNFPDRFSGHQFPNYSSELNVNALLLGDSALYLCASSLAGFTEAFFGQGTRLTVV.

The V call is TRBV19, the J call TRBJ1-5; D ambiguous. V was shortened by 5 bases and J by 0 bases, with 11 bases between the two germline ends. Germline values: CDR1 LNHDA, CDR2 SQIVND (reference sequence). This CDR3 is 15 amino acids long. CDR3 nucleotides: TGTGCCAGTAGTGCTCGGTCTTATAGCAATCAGCCCCAGCATTTT. Its protein is CASSARSYSNQPQHF.

This chain uses TRBV7-3 with TRBJ2-7, with 11 bases matching TRBD1. Germline V gene sequence: CDR1 SGHTA, CDR2 FQGTGA. The CDR3 covers 15 residues. V trimming: 5 bases; J trimming: 3 bases; junction bases outside the gene matches: 6. CDR3 nucleotide sequence: TGTGCCAGCAGCCGATGGGGGACAGGGGGCTACGAGCAGTACTTC. Its translation is CASSRWGTGGYEQYF.

This chain uses TRBV19 with TRBJ1-4; D is uncertain. This CDR3 is built from 14 residues. Trimming shortened V by 7 bases and J by 5 bases, and 14 bases separated the two germline ends. Germline lookup yields CDR1 LNHDA and CDR2 SQIVND (reference sequence). The CDR3 DNA reads as TGTGCCAGTATAGGGAACCTGAAAAATGAAAAACTGTTTTTT. This codes for CASIGNLKNEKLFF.

The chain recombines TRBV9 with TRBJ1-5; the D gene is possibly TRBD1 (5 bases). This CDR3 has 14 residues. Germline CDR1 SGDLS, CDR2 YYNGEE. Trimming pared 3 bases from V and 4 bases from J, leaving 11 bases between. The CDR3 is CASSGQGGNQPQHF. The CDR3 region has the DNA TGTGCCAGCAGCGGTCAGGGAGGTAATCAGCCCCAGCATTTT.

The chain employs TRBV5-6 and TRBJ1-1; TRBD1 matches 9 bases. The CDR3 has 15 amino acids. J lost 11 bases, V lost 5 bases, and 16 bases had no gene match. Germline V CDR1 and CDR2: SGHDT, YYEEEE. CDR3 coding DNA: TGTGCCAGCAGTTTTACCGGGACAGGGTTTGCTTCGGCTTTCTTT. Protein product: CASSFTGTGFASAFF.

V usage is TRBV7-9 and J usage is TRBJ1-6; D not certain. V gave up 5 bases and J gave up 6 bases, with 11 bases separating them. CDR1 and CDR2 (germline): SEHNR, FQNEAQ (reference sequence). This CDR3 comprises 14 residues. CDR3 DNA: TGTGCCAGCAGCCTCATGGGGAGTAATTCACCCCTCCACTTT. It specifies CASSLMGSNSPLHF.

V is TRBV4-3 and J is TRBJ1-6; perhaps TRBD1 as D (5 bases). This CDR3 comprises 15 residues. Germline V gene data show CDR1 as LGHNA and CDR2 as YSLEER. V lost 3 bases and J lost 8, with 14 bases in between. CDR3 protein: CASSQDGGDYSPLHF. The DNA for the CDR3 is TGCGCCAGCAGCCAGGACGGGGGTGACTATTCACCCCTCCACTTT.

The V gene is TRBV19, the J gene TRBJ1-5; 10 nucleotides line up with TRBD1. The CDR3 length is 13 residues. J lost 7 bases, V lost 7 bases, and 4 bases had no gene match. Germline CDR1 and CDR2: LNHDA and SQIVND (reference sequence). The CDR3 nucleotides read TGTGCCAGTAACGGACAGGGGGTCCAGCCCCAGCATTTT. It translates to CASNGQGVQPQHF. Full variable domain (outside the CDR3, taken from reference TRBV19 and TRBJ1-5): DGGITQSPKYLFRKEGQNVTLSCEQNLNHDAMYWYRQDPGQGLRLIYYSQIVNDFQKGDIAEGYSVSREKKESFPLTVTSAQKNPTAFYLCASNGQGVQPQHFGDGTRLSIL.

The V and J genes are TRBV4-2 and TRBJ1-2; 11 nucleotides match TRBD1. CDR1 and CDR2 from the germline V gene are LGHNA and YNFKEQ. Losses at the gene ends were 0 bases for V and 5 bases for J; bases not matched to a gene: 14. The length of the CDR3 is 19 residues. CDR3 region: CASSQDLITGTGGNYGYTF. DNA for the CDR3: TGTGCCAGCAGCCAAGATCTCATAACCGGGACAGGGGGGAATTATGGCTACACCTTC.

The V call is TRBV4-2, the J call TRBJ1-1; possibly TRBD1 for D (6 bases). The CDR3 covers 16 residues. V gave up 0 bases and J gave up 0 bases, with 11 bases separating them. CDR1 is LGHNA and CDR2 is YNFKEQ in the germline V gene. The CDR3 here is CASSQDRRQVNTEAFF. The CDR3, as DNA: TGTGCCAGCAGCCAAGATCGACGACAGGTGAACACTGAAGCTTTCTTT.

This chain joins TRBV4-3 and TRBJ1-5, with 7 bases fitting TRBD1. V shed 1 base and J 6 bases; nucleotides not matched to a gene: 3. The CDR3 is made up of 14 amino acids. The germline V gene has CDR1 LGHNA and CDR2 YSLEER. CDR3 nucleotides: TGCGCCAGCAGCCAAGGACAGGGCGGTCAGCCCCAGCATTTT. Translating gives CASSQGQGGQPQHF.

This chain uses TRBV7-2 with TRBJ2-3; D unclear. CDR3 size: 13 residues. The germline CDR1 and CDR2 sequences are SGHTA and FQGNSA. Trimming stripped 4 bases from V and 7 bases from J, with 12 bases between. The CDR3 region has the DNA TGTGCCAGCAGCTCTCCATTAGGAAATACGCAGTATTTT. Translating it yields CASSSPLGNTQYF.

The rearrangement joins TRBV30 to TRBJ1-5; D not resolved. The CDR3 runs to 15 residues. The V and J ends lost 4 bases and 6 bases respectively, with 19 bases between them. Germline-derived CDR1 and CDR2 are GTSNPN and SVGIG (reference sequence). Here the CDR3 DNA reads TGTGCCTGGAAAGAAGGCGCCGCAACCTCTCAGCCCCAGCATTTT. The encoded protein is CAWKEGAATSQPQHF.

The gene calls are TRBV19 and TRBJ2-3; the D gene is possibly TRBD1 (5 bases). The CDR3 is made up of 15 amino acids. Trimming cost V 3 bases and J 4 bases, with 14 bases left between them. Germline CDR1 reads LNHDA; CDR2 reads SQIVND (reference sequence). In DNA, the CDR3 is TGTGCCAGTAGTATTCAGAAAGGGGTACCAGATACGCAGTATTTT. It codes for CASSIQKGVPDTQYF.